Presented here are 5 T cell receptor beta chains from one specimen sequenced in a study of OX40 agonist ivuxolimab in advanced cancers. The library was built by means of the immunoSEQ multiplex PCR assay. In its TCRdb copy, this immuneACCESS table keeps in-frame sequences only and misses some clones. Where compared with another copy, unresolved V genes explain less than half of these, and the others have no known cause. This sample holds about 82,000 clones; about 85% were observed only once. The top ten clonotypes cover 2% to 3% of the sample. This sample comprised CD4+ or CD8+ T cells sorted from blood, obtained in a trial of the OX40 agonist ivuxolimab. Receptor source: an adult with an advanced solid tumor such as melanoma, head and neck, liver or kidney cancer.

The chain uses TRBV6-6 and TRBJ2-7, with D hard to call. Trimming removed 7 bases from V and 6 bases from J, with 19 bases in between. CDR3 length equals 14 residues. Looked up from germline, CDR1 is MNHNY and CDR2 is SVGAGI (reference sequence). The CDR3 loop is CASITDPALGEQYF. In DNA form, the CDR3 reads TGTGCCAGCATCACAGACCCTGCCCTGGGCGAGCAGTACTTC.

This clone was counted once. The junction differs from germline at one of its ends, possibly a read error. The chain is built from TRBV5-8 and TRBJ1-5; maybe TRBD1 (6 bases). The germline CDR1 and CDR2 sequences are SGHTS and YDEGEE. This CDR3 contains 15 residues. Written as DNA, the CDR3 is TGTGTCAGCAGCTTACAGGGAATGAGCAATCAGCCCCAGCATTTT. The encoded protein is CVSSLQGMSNQPQHF.

This chain joins TRBV6-1 and TRBJ1-2; 9 bases line up with TRBD1. The CDR3 loop spans 15 amino acids. V trimming: 2 bases; J trimming: 5 bases; junction bases outside the gene matches: 6. Germline CDR1 reads MNHNS; CDR2 reads SASEGT. The CDR3 sequence: CASSEWDREGYGYTF. In DNA, the CDR3 is TGTGCCAGCAGTGAATGGGACAGGGAAGGGTATGGCTACACCTTC.

The chain uses TRBV5-4 and TRBJ2-5; D gene ambiguous. The J call is doubtful: the DNA matches TRBJ2-7 better. Germline V gene sequence: CDR1 SGHNT, CDR2 YYREEE (reference sequence). The CDR3 totals 15 residues. CDR3 sequence: CASSLSTAIEREQYF. The DNA for the CDR3 is TGTGCCAGCAGCCTGTCGACCGCCATCGAACGCGAGCAGTACTTC.

The chain joins TRBV5-5 to TRBJ2-7, with D possibly called TRBD1 or TRBD2 (5 bases each). Looked up from germline, CDR1 is SGHKS and CDR2 is YYEKEE (reference sequence). The CDR3 has 15 amino acids. Trimming pared 0 bases from V and 3 bases from J, leaving 13 bases between. Here the CDR3 DNA reads TGTGCCAGCAGCTTGGTCTGGGACCCCTTCTACGAGCAGTACTTC. Translating it yields CASSLVWDPFYEQYF.